The 25 T cell receptor beta chains listed next were all sequenced from one sample in a study of blood T cell repertoires in COVID-19. TCRdb's copy holds only in-frame clones and misses some; the assay was immunoSEQ multiplex PCR. The sample comprises 90,000 to 130,000 clones, approximately 90% of which are singletons, and over 3% rests with the top ten. The material sequenced was peripheral blood. Source of these receptors: a woman aged 50 to 60 with acute or convalescent COVID-19.

The chain recombines TRBV5-1 with TRBJ2-5, with TRBD2 identical over 13 bases. Trimming took 3 bases from V and 2 from J; bases not matched to a gene: 4. The CDR3 is 16 amino acids. Per germline, CDR1 SGHRS and CDR2 YFSETQ. CDR3 sequence reads: CASSSGLAGVQETQYF. The CDR3 DNA reads TGCGCCAGCAGCTCTGGACTAGCGGGGGTACAAGAGACCCAGTACTTC.

V usage is TRBV5-1 and J usage is TRBJ2-2, with D tentatively TRBD2 (6 bases). V was pared by 0 bases and J by 0 bases, with 9 bases between. The CDR3 sequence is 16 residues long. Germline assignment: CDR1 SGHRS and CDR2 YFSETQ. Here the CDR3 reads CASSLAASANTGELFF. CDR3 DNA: TGCGCCAGCAGCTTGGCCGCTAGCGCGAACACCGGGGAGCTGTTTTTT.

V and J are TRBV6-5 and TRBJ2-3; possibly TRBD2 for D (5 bases). V was pared by 6 bases and J by 2 bases, with 12 bases between. CDR1 is MNHEY, CDR2 SVGAGI, per germline. The CDR3 totals 14 residues. The CDR3, as DNA: TGTGCCAGCAGGGACTGGCGTAACACAGATACGCAGTATTTT. It specifies CASRDWRNTDTQYF.

This chain connects TRBV5-1 to TRBJ1-2; possible D gene TRBD1, 5 bases. V gave up 0 bases and J gave up 6 bases, with 6 bases separating them. Germline-derived CDR1 and CDR2 are SGHRS and YFSETQ. The CDR3 is made up of 12 amino acids. In nucleotides, the CDR3 is TGCGCCAGCAGCTTGGTAGGGGATGGCTACACCTTC. It is translated as CASSLVGDGYTF.

The rearrangement uses TRBV4-2 and TRBJ2-7; 11 positions agree with TRBD2. The V segment lost 4 bases and the J segment 3 bases; nucleotides outside the gene matches: 5. CDR3 length equals 15 residues. Per the germline V gene, CDR1 is LGHNA and CDR2 is YNFKEQ. The CDR3 reads CASSPGTSGYYEQYF. CDR3 DNA: TGTGCCAGCAGCCCTGGGACTAGCGGTTACTACGAGCAGTACTTC.

This clone was counted once. The rearrangement joins TRBV2 to TRBJ2-2; 9 positions match TRBD1. With 6 bases clipped from V and 1 base from J, the junction kept 3 bases outside the gene matches. The CDR3 extends over 15 amino acids. CDR1 is SNHLY and CDR2 is FYNNEI in the germline V gene. The CDR3 reads CASRSGQGNTGELFF. The CDR3 coding sequence is TGTGCCAGCAGATCGGGACAGGGGAACACCGGGGAGCTGTTTTTT.

The chain employs TRBV7-9 and TRBJ1-5, with 8 nucleotides matching TRBD1. The ends lost 5 bases at V and 3 bases at J; junction bases unmatched: 12. The CDR3 extends over 17 amino acids. Germline CDR1 is SEHNR and CDR2 is FQNEAQ (reference sequence). For the CDR3, the DNA is TGTGCCAGCAGCCAGTCAGGGGGCGGGCTCTTCAATCAGCCCCAGCATTTT. Its translation: CASSQSGGGLFNQPQHF.

This clone was seen a few times. The chain has TRBV6-5 and TRBJ1-1, with D possibly matching TRBD1 (5 bases). Deletions cut 5 bases from V and 1 base from J, with 11 bases between. The CDR3 totals 14 residues. The germline V gene has CDR1 MNHEY and CDR2 SVGAGI. The CDR3, as DNA: TGTGCCAGCAGTATTTCGACAGCGAACACTGAAGCTTTCTTT. Amino acid sequence: CASSISTANTEAFF.

Written as DNA, the CDR3 is TGTGCCAGCAGCTTACCCTTAGCGGGAAGAGATACGCAGTATTTT. This codes for CASSLPLAGRDTQYF. The chain carries TRBV7-9 and TRBJ2-3; the match to TRBD2 covers 8 bases. With V trimmed by 2 bases and J by 5 bases, 6 bases remained unmatched. CDR3 length equals 15 residues. The germline CDR1 and CDR2 sequences are SEHNR and FQNEAQ (reference sequence).

The rearrangement links TRBV28 to TRBJ1-6; possibly TRBD1 for D (6 bases). CDR3 length equals 17 residues. Trimming stripped 5 bases from V and 0 bases from J, with 14 bases between. The germline V gene has CDR1 MDHEN and CDR2 SYDVKM. CDR3 in DNA: TGTGCCAGCAGTAGTGGGACACTACCCTCCTATAATTCACCCCTCCACTTT. It yields the protein CASSSGTLPSYNSPLHF.

The chain has TRBV9 and TRBJ2-5; D is possibly TRBD1 (6 bases). Germline V lookup: CDR1 SGDLS, CDR2 YYNGEE. V lost 0 bases and J 4 bases, leaving 10 bases between the germline ends. This CDR3 comprises 14 residues. Here the CDR3 reads CASSVDLGGETQYF. CDR3 coding DNA: TGTGCCAGCAGCGTAGACCTAGGGGGAGAGACCCAGTACTTC. Combining the CDR3 with reference TRBV9 and TRBJ2-5 gives the whole variable domain DSGVTQTPKHLITATGQRVTLRCSPRSGDLSVYWYQQSLDQGLQFLIQYYNGEERAKGNILERFSAQQFPDLHSELNLSSLELGDSALYFCASSVDLGGETQYFGPGTRLLVL.

The gene calls are TRBV5-1 and TRBJ1-3; unclear D gene. The CDR3 extends over 15 amino acids. CDR1 SGHRS and CDR2 YFSETQ come from the germline V gene. Trimming pared 3 bases from V and 3 bases from J, leaving 13 bases between. CDR3 DNA sequence: TGCGCCAGCAGCTCCCGGGAATCAAGTGGAAACACCATATATTTT. Amino acids: CASSSRESSGNTIYF.

The J gene is TRBJ1-6, the V gene TRBV27; 9 bases match TRBD1. J lost 9 bases, V lost 6 bases, and 3 bases had no gene match. Germline V lookup: CDR1 MNHEY, CDR2 SMNVEV (reference sequence). The CDR3 runs 13 residues. CDR3 nucleotide sequence: TGTGCCAGCAGGGGACAGGGAACTTCACCCCTCCACTTT. This codes for CASRGQGTSPLHF.

The gene calls are TRBV7-8 and TRBJ1-1, with a possible D match to TRBD1 (5 bases). The CDR3 is 15 residues long. CDR1 and CDR2 from the germline V gene are SGHVS and FQNEAQ. Trimming removed 0 bases from V and 7 bases from J, with 15 bases in between. The CDR3 bases are TGTGCCAGCAGCTTAGCGTTAGACAGTCGACATGAAGCTTTCTTT. This translates into CASSLALDSRHEAFF.

The rearrangement uses TRBV2 and TRBJ2-1, with D possibly TRBD2 on 5 matching bases. Germline V gene data show CDR1 as SNHLY and CDR2 as FYNNEI. V was shortened by 3 bases and J by 8 bases, with 17 bases between the two germline ends. The CDR3 is 15 residues long. CDR3 sequence (DNA): TGTGCCAGCAGTGATAGCGAACTGGGCCACGATGAGCAGTTCTTC. It specifies CASSDSELGHDEQFF.

This clone was seen a handful of times. The chain employs TRBV3-1 (or the pseudogene TRBV3-2) and TRBJ1-2, with D hard to call. The CDR3 has 17 amino acids. Trimming left V 0 bases short and J 3 bases short, with 17 bases between. From germline, CDR1 is LGHDT and CDR2 YNNKEL (reference sequence). The CDR3 loop reads CASSQDPRSLADYGYTF. The CDR3 coding sequence is TGTGCCAGCAGCCAAGATCCCCGGTCTCTAGCGGACTATGGCTACACCTTC.

The chain uses TRBV2 and TRBJ2-7, with 10 bases lining up with TRBD1. Germline CDR1 is SNHLY and CDR2 is FYNNEI. V shed 6 bases, J shed 9 bases, and the junction held 14 bases outside the gene matches. This CDR3 spans 15 amino acids. Here the CDR3 reads CASSQDRDRGLRQYF. In DNA, the CDR3 is TGTGCCAGCAGCCAGGACCGGGACAGGGGTCTTCGGCAGTACTTC.

The CDR3 here is CATREADSYNEQFF. As DNA, the CDR3 is TGTGCCACCAGGGAGGCTGATTCCTACAATGAGCAGTTCTTC. The V call is TRBV6-5, the J call TRBJ2-1, with a possible D match to TRBD2 (6 bases). The V gene lost 10 bases and the J gene lost 1 base, with 14 bases spanning the gap. The CDR3 loop spans 14 amino acids. Germline V gene sequence: CDR1 MNHEY, CDR2 SVGAGI.

This chain links TRBV10-3 with TRBJ1-2; D may be TRBD1 (5 bases). The CDR3 has 15 amino acids. CDR1 and CDR2 from the germline V gene are ENHRY and SYGVKD. The ends were cut back, 3 bases at V and 7 bases at J, with 18 bases in the middle. The CDR3 reads CAISDAGPLGGGYTF. In DNA, the CDR3 is TGTGCCATCAGTGATGCGGGCCCCCTGGGGGGTGGCTACACCTTC.

The chain employs TRBV27 and TRBJ2-7; 8 bases agree with TRBD1. This CDR3 contains 15 residues. CDR1 and CDR2 from the germline V gene are MNHEY and SMNVEV (reference sequence). V was clipped by 5 bases and J by 2 bases; unmatched bases: 8. CDR3 sequence reads: CASSLGTGGPYEQYF. CDR3 nucleotide sequence: TGTGCCAGCAGTCTCGGGACAGGTGGACCCTACGAGCAGTACTTC.

The chain's CDR3 is CASSPPGTGADTQYF. CDR3 in DNA: TGTGCCAGCTCACCCCCCGGGACAGGGGCCGATACGCAGTATTTT. J is TRBJ2-3 and V is TRBV18, with 10 bases fitting TRBD1. V lost 3 bases to trimming and J lost 6 bases; unmatched junction nucleotides: 6. The germline V gene encodes CDR1 KGHSH and CDR2 LQKENI. The CDR3 is 15 amino acids.

CDR3 nucleotide sequence: TGTGCCAGCAGCCCCGGGAAGGTAGACGACACTGAAGCTTTCTTT. Translated, it gives CASSPGKVDDTEAFF. This chain uses TRBV4-2 with TRBJ1-1; D is ambiguous. V dropped 4 bases and J dropped 3 bases, with 15 bases sitting between them. This CDR3 is built from 15 residues. The germline gives CDR1 LGHNA, CDR2 YNFKEQ.

As concerns this clone: The sample contains more than one DNA sequence encoding this CDR3. The rearrangement joins TRBV15 to TRBJ1-1; D is unclear. Germline CDR1 and CDR2: LNHNV and YYDKDF (reference sequence). This CDR3 contains 13 residues. V lost 0 bases, J lost 1 base, and 3 bases lay in between. The CDR3, as DNA: TGTGCCACCAGCAGAGACCAGAACACTGAAGCTTTCTTT. This encodes CATSRDQNTEAFF.

The chain carries TRBV7-2 and TRBJ1-1, with 10 positions matching TRBD1. The CDR3 is made up of 14 amino acids. Trimming cost V 2 bases and J 7 bases; bases outside gene matches: 4. Germline V gene data show CDR1 as SGHTA and CDR2 as FQGNSA. The CDR3 sequence is CASSLRGQGIEAFF. The CDR3 region has the DNA TGTGCCAGCAGCTTAAGGGGACAGGGGATTGAAGCTTTCTTT.

The rearrangement links TRBV7-6 to TRBJ1-1; TRBD1 aligns across 7 bases. This CDR3 spans 16 amino acids. Germline V CDR1 and CDR2: SGHVS, FNYEAQ. Trimming removed 5 bases from V and 1 base from J; junction bases left unmatched: 10. In DNA form, the CDR3 reads TGTGCCAGCAGCCGAGACAGGGCCACTGGGAACACTGAAGCTTTCTTT. This translates into CASSRDRATGNTEAFF.